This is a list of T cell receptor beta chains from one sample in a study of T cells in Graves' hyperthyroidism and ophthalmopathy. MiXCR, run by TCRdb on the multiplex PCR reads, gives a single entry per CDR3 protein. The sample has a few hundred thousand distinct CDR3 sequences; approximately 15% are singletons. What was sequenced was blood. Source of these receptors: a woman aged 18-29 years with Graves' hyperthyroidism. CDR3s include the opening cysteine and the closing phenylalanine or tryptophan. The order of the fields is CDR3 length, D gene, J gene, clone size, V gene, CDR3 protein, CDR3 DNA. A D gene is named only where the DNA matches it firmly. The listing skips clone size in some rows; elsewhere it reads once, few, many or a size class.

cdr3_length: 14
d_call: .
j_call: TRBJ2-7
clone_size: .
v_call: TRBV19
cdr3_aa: CASSIRQESYEQYF
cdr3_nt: TGTGCCAGTAGTATAAGGCAGGAGTCCTACGAGCAGTACTTC

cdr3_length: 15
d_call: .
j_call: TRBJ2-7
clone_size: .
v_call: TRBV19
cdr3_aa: CASSIDLLSTYEQYF
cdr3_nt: TGTGCCAGTAGTATAGATTTACTATCGACCTACGAGCAGTACTTC

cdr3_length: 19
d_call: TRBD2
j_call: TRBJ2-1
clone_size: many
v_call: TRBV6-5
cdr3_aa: CASSYLGLAEWSSYNEQFF
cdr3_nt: TGTGCCAGCAGTTATCTGGGACTAGCGGAATGGAGCTCCTACAATGAGCAGTTCTTC

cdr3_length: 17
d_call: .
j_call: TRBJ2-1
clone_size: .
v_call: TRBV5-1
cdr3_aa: CASSFGAKTGSYDEQFF
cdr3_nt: TGCGCCAGCAGCTTTGGTGCCAAAACCGGCTCCTACGATGAGCAGTTCTTC

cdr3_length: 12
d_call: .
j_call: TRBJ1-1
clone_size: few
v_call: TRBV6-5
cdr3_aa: CASSYSSDEAFF
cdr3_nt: TGTGCCAGCAGTTACAGCAGTGATGAAGCTTTCTTT

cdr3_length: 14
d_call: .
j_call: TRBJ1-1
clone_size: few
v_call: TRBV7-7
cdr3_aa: CASNPISMNTEAFF
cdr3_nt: TGTGCTAGCAACCCCATCAGCATGAACACTGAAGCTTTCTTT

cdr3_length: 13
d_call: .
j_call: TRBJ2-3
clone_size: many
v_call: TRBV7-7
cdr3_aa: CASSLDWTDTQYF
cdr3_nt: TGTGCTAGCAGCTTAGACTGGACAGATACGCAGTATTTT

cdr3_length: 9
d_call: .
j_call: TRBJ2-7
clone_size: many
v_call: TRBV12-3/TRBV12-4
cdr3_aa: CARPREQYF
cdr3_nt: TGTGCCCGCCCTAGGGAGCAGTACTTC

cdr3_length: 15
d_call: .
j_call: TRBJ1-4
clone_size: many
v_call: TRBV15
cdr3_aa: CATSRDLQRNEKLFF
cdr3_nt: TGTGCCACCAGCAGAGATCTGCAGAGAAATGAAAAACTGTTTTTT

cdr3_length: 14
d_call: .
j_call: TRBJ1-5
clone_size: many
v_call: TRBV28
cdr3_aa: CASAPAGGNQPQHF
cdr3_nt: TGTGCCAGCGCCCCCGCCGGAGGTAATCAGCCCCAGCATTTT

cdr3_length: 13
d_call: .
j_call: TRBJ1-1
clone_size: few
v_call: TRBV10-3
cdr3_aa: CAIRVRVNTEAFF
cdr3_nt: TGTGCCATCAGGGTCAGGGTGAACACTGAAGCTTTCTTT

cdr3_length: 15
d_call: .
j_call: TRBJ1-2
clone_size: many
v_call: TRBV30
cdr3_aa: CAWSVLSRGNDGYTF
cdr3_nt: TGTGCCTGGAGTGTACTAAGTAGGGGAAACGATGGCTACACCTTC

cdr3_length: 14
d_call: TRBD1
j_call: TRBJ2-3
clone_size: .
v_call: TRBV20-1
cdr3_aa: CSARTGGLTDTQYF
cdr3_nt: TGCAGTGCGCGAACAGGGGGCCTGACAGATACGCAGTATTTT

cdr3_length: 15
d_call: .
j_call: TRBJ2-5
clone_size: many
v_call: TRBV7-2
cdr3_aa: CASSSLLEKQETQYF
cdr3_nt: TGTGCCAGCAGCTCACTACTAGAAAAACAAGAGACCCAGTACTTC

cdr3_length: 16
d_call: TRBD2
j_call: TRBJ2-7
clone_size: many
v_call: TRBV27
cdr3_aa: CASSSMRLAGVYEQYF
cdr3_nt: TGTGCCAGCAGTTCCATGCGACTAGCGGGAGTTTACGAGCAGTACTTC

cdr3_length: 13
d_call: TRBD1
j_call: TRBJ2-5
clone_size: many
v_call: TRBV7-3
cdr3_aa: CASSTGGQETQYF
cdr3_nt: TGTGCCAGCAGTACAGGGGGGCAAGAGACCCAGTACTTC

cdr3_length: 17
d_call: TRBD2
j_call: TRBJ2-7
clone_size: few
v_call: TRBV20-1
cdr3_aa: CSAYGASGRTQSYEQYF
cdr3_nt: TGCAGTGCTTATGGGGCTAGCGGGAGGACCCAATCCTACGAGCAGTACTTC

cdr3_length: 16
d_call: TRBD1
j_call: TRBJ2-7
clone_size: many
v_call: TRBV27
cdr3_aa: CASSTPTGLSVYEQYF
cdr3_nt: TGTGCCAGCAGTACTCCGACAGGGCTAAGTGTATACGAGCAGTACTTC

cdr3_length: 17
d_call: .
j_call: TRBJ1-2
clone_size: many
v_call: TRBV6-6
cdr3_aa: CASSYTGATDQEKGYTF
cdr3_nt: TGTGCCAGCAGTTACACGGGGGCAACCGATCAGGAAAAGGGCTACACCTTC